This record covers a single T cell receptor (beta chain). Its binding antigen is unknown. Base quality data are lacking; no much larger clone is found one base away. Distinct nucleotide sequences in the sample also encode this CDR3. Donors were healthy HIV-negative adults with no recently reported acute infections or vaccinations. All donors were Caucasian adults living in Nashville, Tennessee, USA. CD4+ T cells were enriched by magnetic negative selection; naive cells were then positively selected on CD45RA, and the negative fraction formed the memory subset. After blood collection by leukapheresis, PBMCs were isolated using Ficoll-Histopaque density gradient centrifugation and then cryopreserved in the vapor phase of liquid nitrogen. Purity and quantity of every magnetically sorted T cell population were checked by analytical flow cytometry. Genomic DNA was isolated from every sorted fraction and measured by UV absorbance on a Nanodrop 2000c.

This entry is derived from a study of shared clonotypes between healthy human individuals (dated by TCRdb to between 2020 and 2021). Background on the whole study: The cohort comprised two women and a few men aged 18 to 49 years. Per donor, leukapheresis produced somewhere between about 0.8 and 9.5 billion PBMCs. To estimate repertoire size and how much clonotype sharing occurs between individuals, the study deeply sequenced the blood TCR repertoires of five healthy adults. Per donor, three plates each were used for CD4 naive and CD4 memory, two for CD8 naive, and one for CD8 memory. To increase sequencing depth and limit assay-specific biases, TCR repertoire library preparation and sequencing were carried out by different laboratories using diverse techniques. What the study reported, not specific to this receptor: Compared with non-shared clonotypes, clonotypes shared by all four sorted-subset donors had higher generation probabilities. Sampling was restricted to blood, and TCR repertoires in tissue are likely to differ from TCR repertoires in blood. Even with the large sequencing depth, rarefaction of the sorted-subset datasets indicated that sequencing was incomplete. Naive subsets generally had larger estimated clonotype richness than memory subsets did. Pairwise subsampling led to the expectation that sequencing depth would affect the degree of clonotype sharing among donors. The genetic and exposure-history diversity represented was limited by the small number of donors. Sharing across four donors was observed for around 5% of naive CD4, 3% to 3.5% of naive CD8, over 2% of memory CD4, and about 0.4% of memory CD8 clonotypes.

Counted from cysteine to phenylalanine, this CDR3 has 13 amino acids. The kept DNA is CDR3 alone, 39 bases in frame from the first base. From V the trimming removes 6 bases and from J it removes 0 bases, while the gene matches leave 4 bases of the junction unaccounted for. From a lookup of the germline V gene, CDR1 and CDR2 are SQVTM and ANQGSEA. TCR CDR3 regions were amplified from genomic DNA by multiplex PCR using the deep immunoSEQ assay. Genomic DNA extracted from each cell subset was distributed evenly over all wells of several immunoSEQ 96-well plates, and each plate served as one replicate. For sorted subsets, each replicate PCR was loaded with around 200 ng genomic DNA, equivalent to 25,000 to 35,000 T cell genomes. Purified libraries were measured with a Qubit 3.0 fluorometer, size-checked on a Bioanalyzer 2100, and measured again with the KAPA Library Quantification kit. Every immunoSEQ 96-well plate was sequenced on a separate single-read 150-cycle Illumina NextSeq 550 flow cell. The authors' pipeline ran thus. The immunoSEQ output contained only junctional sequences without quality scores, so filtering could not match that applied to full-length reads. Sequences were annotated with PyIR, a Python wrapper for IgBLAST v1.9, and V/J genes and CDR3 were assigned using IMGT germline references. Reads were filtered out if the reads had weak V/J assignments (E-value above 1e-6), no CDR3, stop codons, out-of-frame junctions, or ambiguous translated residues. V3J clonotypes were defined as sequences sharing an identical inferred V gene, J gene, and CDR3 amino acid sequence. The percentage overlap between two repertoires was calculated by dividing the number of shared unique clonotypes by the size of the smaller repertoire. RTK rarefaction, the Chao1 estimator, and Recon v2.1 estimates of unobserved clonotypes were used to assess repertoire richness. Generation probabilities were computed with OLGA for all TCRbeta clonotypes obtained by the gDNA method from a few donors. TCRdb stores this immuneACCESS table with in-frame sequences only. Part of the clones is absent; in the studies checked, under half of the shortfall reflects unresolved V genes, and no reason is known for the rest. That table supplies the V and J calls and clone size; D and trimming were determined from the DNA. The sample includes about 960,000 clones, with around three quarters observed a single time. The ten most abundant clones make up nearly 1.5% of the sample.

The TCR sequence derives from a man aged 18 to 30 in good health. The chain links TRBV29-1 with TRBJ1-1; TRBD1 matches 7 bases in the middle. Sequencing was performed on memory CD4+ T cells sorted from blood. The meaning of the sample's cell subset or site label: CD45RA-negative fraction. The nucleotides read TGCAGCGTAGCGGGACAGATGAACACTGAAGCTTTCTTT. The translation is CSVAGQMNTEAFF.